The 27 T cell receptor beta chains given below trace back to one sample, sequenced in a study of blood T cell repertoires in COVID-19. Clones were read by immunoSEQ multiplex PCR, and TCRdb kept only the in-frame ones, dropping some. The data hold roughly 410,000 clones, with about nine tenths observed a single time. Sequencing used peripheral blood. The receptors stem from a woman between 35 and 50 years old with COVID-19, enrolled during active disease.

The chain employs TRBV19 and TRBJ1-5; D not resolved. Germline values: CDR1 LNHDA, CDR2 SQIVND (reference sequence). The CDR3 sequence is 14 residues long. Trimming took off 6 bases at V and 2 bases at J, with 11 bases between the two ends. The CDR3 sequence is CASRMGKRNQPQHF. For the CDR3, the DNA is TGTGCCAGTAGAATGGGCAAGCGCAATCAGCCCCAGCATTTT. Full variable domain (outside the CDR3, taken from reference TRBV19 and TRBJ1-5): DGGITQSPKYLFRKEGQNVTLSCEQNLNHDAMYWYRQDPGQGLRLIYYSQIVNDFQKGDIAEGYSVSREKKESFPLTVTSAQKNPTAFYLCASRMGKRNQPQHFGDGTRLSIL.

V and J are TRBV7-2 and TRBJ1-6; D remains ambiguous. Germline V gives CDR1 SGHTA, CDR2 FQGNSA. There are 14 residues in the CDR3. Trimming removed 5 bases from V and 10 bases from J, with 15 bases in between. This CDR3 is CASSEYLAGSPLHF. The CDR3 nucleotides read TGTGCCAGCAGCGAGTATCTAGCGGGATCACCCCTCCACTTT.

This clone was seen a single time. The V and J genes are TRBV2 and TRBJ2-3; tentative D call: TRBD2 (5 bases). Germline V CDR1 and CDR2: SNHLY, FYNNEI. Trimming shortened V by 5 bases and J by 0 bases, and 9 bases separated the two germline ends. The CDR3 sequence is 14 residues long. The CDR3, as DNA: TGTGCCAGCAGTCCTAGCTCCAGCACAGATACGCAGTATTTT. Translation: CASSPSSSTDTQYF.

This chain links TRBV6-6 with TRBJ1-5; no clear D gene. The CDR3 extends over 15 amino acids. The germline gives CDR1 MNHNY, CDR2 SVGAGI (reference sequence). Trimming pared 7 bases from V and 2 bases from J, leaving 15 bases between. For the CDR3, the DNA is TGTGCCAGCACCACGGTCGAGGGTGGCAATCAGCCCCAGCATTTT. Amino acid sequence: CASTTVEGGNQPQHF.

The chain recombines TRBV7-9 with TRBJ2-4, with D maybe TRBD2 (6 bases). The germline V and J ends were trimmed by 5 bases and 7 bases, with 15 bases remaining between them. Germline assignment: CDR1 SEHNR and CDR2 FQNEAQ (reference sequence). CDR3 size: 14 residues. This chain's CDR3 is CASSTRTTSNIQYF. CDR3 nucleotide sequence: TGTGCCAGCAGCACCCGGACCACTAGCAACATTCAGTACTTC.

The gene calls are TRBV29-1 and TRBJ1-1; D call uncertain. Between the trimmed V and J ends, which lost 3 bases and 5 bases, there was a span of 10 bases. The CDR3 is 12 residues long. The V gene's germline CDR1 is SQVTM and CDR2 ANQGSEA. CDR3 in DNA: TGCAGCGTTGATGCGTTGTGGACTGAAGCTTTCTTT. Its translation is CSVDALWTEAFF.

CDR3 nucleotides: TGTGCCAGCGCACAGGGGAACACTGAAGCTTTCTTT. Its translation: CASAQGNTEAFF. The chain recombines TRBV28 with TRBJ1-1; weak D call: TRBD1 (6 bases). The V end was cut by 8 bases, the J end by 1 base, with 8 bases between. There are 12 residues in the CDR3. CDR1 and CDR2 from the germline V gene are MDHEN and SYDVKM. Complete variable domain (other parts from reference TRBV28 and TRBJ1-1): DVKVTQSSRYLVKRTGEKVFLECVQDMDHENMFWYRQDPGLGLRLIYFSYDVKMKEKGDIPEGYSVSREKKERFSLILESASTNQTSMYLCASAQGNTEAFFGQGTRLTVV.

V and J are TRBV9 and TRBJ1-6, with D unresolved. CDR1 is SGDLS and CDR2 is YYNGEE in the germline V gene. CDR3 length: 14 residues. V lost 1 base and J lost 5, with 7 bases in between. In DNA, the CDR3 is TGTGCCAGCAGCGTATTGGCAGATAATTCACCCCTCCACTTT. The encoded protein is CASSVLADNSPLHF. Looking up the rest from reference TRBV9 and TRBJ1-6 gives the full variable domain: DSGVTQTPKHLITATGQRVTLRCSPRSGDLSVYWYQQSLDQGLQFLIQYYNGEERAKGNILERFSAQQFPDLHSELNLSSLELGDSALYFCASSVLADNSPLHFGNGTRLTVT.

The V and J genes are TRBV28 and TRBJ2-1, with 9 bases that match TRBD2. Germline values: CDR1 MDHEN, CDR2 SYDVKM. The J segment lost 4 bases and the V segment lost 3 bases, leaving 1 base of the junction unmatched. This CDR3 spans 14 amino acids. In DNA form, the CDR3 reads TGTGCCAGCAGTTTCGCGGGAGGGTACAATGAGCAGTTCTTC. Protein product: CASSFAGGYNEQFF.

This sequence joins TRBV28 and TRBJ1-2; D unresolved. Germline CDR1 is MDHEN and CDR2 is SYDVKM. The CDR3 extends over 17 amino acids. Trimming left V 1 base short and J 8 bases short, with 23 bases between. The CDR3 loop is CASSLLPGLNAEVGYTF. The CDR3 DNA follows: TGTGCCAGCAGTTTATTACCAGGTCTCAATGCAGAAGTCGGCTACACCTTC.

J is TRBJ2-2 and V is TRBV7-2; TRBD1 matches at 8 bases. The length of the CDR3 is 14 residues. V lost 5 bases and J lost 7; bases outside the gene matches: 6. From germline, CDR1 is SGHTA and CDR2 FQGNSA. CDR3 in amino acids: CASSPQGAVGELFF. The CDR3 DNA sequence: TGTGCCAGCAGCCCTCAGGGGGCCGTCGGGGAGCTGTTTTTT.

This chain links TRBV6-5 with TRBJ2-5; 8 nucleotides line up with TRBD1. After removal of 7 bases from V and 6 bases from J, the junction contained 10 bases not matched to a gene. The CDR3 sequence is 14 residues long. CDR1 MNHEY and CDR2 SVGAGI come from the germline V gene. This CDR3 reads CASNPRQGIKTQYF. The CDR3, as DNA: TGTGCCAGCAACCCAAGACAGGGGATCAAGACCCAGTACTTC.

This clone appeared once. The chain has TRBV6-5 and TRBJ1-1; D perhaps matches TRBD1 (6 bases). The CDR3 has 15 amino acids. V dropped 6 bases and J dropped 5 bases, with 19 bases sitting between them. Germline V gives CDR1 MNHEY, CDR2 SVGAGI. CDR3 coding DNA: TGTGCCAGCAGACCCCCTGACAGGTTCGGGACTGAAGCTTTCTTT. Protein sequence: CASRPPDRFGTEAFF.

This clone has just one count. The J gene is TRBJ2-7, the V gene TRBV20-1, with no clear D. The germline gives CDR1 DFQATT, CDR2 SNEGSKA (reference sequence). Trimming cost V 5 bases and J 3 bases, with 8 bases left between them. CDR3 length equals 11 residues. This chain's CDR3 is CSAPSLYEQYF. The CDR3 DNA reads TGCAGTGCTCCTTCACTCTACGAGCAGTACTTC.

The chain uses TRBV11-2 and TRBJ1-4, with D hard to call. V was cut by 1 base and J by 8 bases, with 14 bases left in between. From germline, CDR1 is SGHAT and CDR2 FQNNGV. This CDR3 is 15 amino acids long. Here the CDR3 reads CASSLAYGDREKLFF. The CDR3 region has the DNA TGTGCCAGCAGCTTAGCGTACGGGGATCGGGAAAAACTGTTTTTT.

The V and J genes are TRBV24-1 and TRBJ2-2; 9 positions match TRBD1. The V and J ends lost 0 bases and 4 bases, in that order; junction bases with no gene match: 2. The CDR3 totals 16 residues. Per germline, CDR1 KGHDR and CDR2 SFDVKD. This CDR3 is CATSDLRQGVTGELFF. CDR3 coding DNA: TGTGCCACCAGTGATTTGCGACAGGGGGTCACCGGGGAGCTGTTTTTT.

This clone showed up just a few times. V gene TRBV7-2 combines with J gene TRBJ1-4; 7 nucleotides align to TRBD1. Germline assignment: CDR1 SGHTA and CDR2 FQGNSA. The CDR3 sequence is 17 residues long. V gave up 5 bases and J gave up 3 bases; unmatched junction bases: 12. The CDR3, as DNA: TGTGCCAGCAGCCTAAGTACAGGGGTCAGGGCTAATGAAAAACTGTTTTTT. The encoded protein is CASSLSTGVRANEKLFF. The full variable domain, in which reference TRBV7-2 and TRBJ1-4 provide the parts outside the CDR3, is GAGVSQSPSNKVTEKGKDVELRCDPISGHTALYWYRQSLGQGLEFLIYFQGNSAPDKSGLPSDRFSAERTGGSVSTLTIQRTQQEDSAVYLCASSLSTGVRANEKLFFGSGTQLSVL.

The chain combines TRBV5-6 with TRBJ2-5, with TRBD1 as a possible D gene (5 bases). V was clipped by 0 bases and J by 5 bases, with 11 bases between them. Germline V gene sequence: CDR1 SGHDT, CDR2 YYEEEE. The CDR3 extends over 14 amino acids. CDR3 sequence (DNA): TGTGCCAGCAGCTTGGGAAGGGGCCGGGAGACCCAGTACTTC. Translated: CASSLGRGRETQYF.

The J gene is TRBJ2-3, the V gene TRBV28; a possible D gene is TRBD2 (5 bases). The CDR3 extends over 16 amino acids. Looked up from germline, CDR1 is MDHEN and CDR2 is SYDVKM. V lost 6 bases, J lost 2 bases, and 18 bases lay in between. CDR3 residues: CASRMAGPDFTDTQYF. The CDR3 DNA reads TGTGCCAGCAGGATGGCCGGGCCGGACTTCACAGATACGCAGTATTTT.

CDR3 sequence reads: CASSPGLVGYTF. The CDR3, as DNA: TGTGCCAGCAGTCCAGGCTTGGTTGGCTACACCTTC. The chain joins TRBV2 to TRBJ1-2; D is unresolved. The CDR3 length is 12 residues. Deletions cut 5 bases from V and 7 bases from J, with 11 bases between. Looked up from germline, CDR1 is SNHLY and CDR2 is FYNNEI.

This clone has only a few counts. The chain is built from TRBV19 and TRBJ1-5; a weak D match, TRBD1 (5 bases). Trimming left V 3 bases short and J 4 bases short, with 13 bases between. The CDR3 has 15 residues. The germline V gene has CDR1 LNHDA and CDR2 SQIVND (reference sequence). This CDR3 reads CASSIKWAGNQPQHF. CDR3 coding DNA: TGTGCCAGTAGTATCAAGTGGGCAGGGAATCAGCCCCAGCATTTT.

The V call is TRBV7-9, the J call TRBJ1-4; TRBD1 matches at 8 bases. The CDR3 runs 15 residues. Germline CDR1 is SEHNR and CDR2 is FQNEAQ (reference sequence). Trimming cost V 2 bases and J 8 bases; bases outside gene matches: 7. CDR3 amino acids: CASSLMTGEREKLFF. In DNA, the CDR3 is TGTGCCAGCAGCTTAATGACAGGGGAGAGAGAAAAACTGTTTTTT.

The V call is TRBV7-2, the J call TRBJ1-6; D gene ambiguous. The CDR3 length is 15 residues. In germline, CDR1 is SGHTA, CDR2 FQGNSA. V was pared by 5 bases and J by 8 bases, with 16 bases between. In DNA form, the CDR3 reads TGTGCCAGCAGCCTGCTGGGAGGATCGGATTCACCCCTCCACTTT. Translated, it gives CASSLLGGSDSPLHF. Together with reference TRBV7-2 and TRBJ1-6, the CDR3 gives the full variable domain: GAGVSQSPSNKVTEKGKDVELRCDPISGHTALYWYRQSLGQGLEFLIYFQGNSAPDKSGLPSDRFSAERTGGSVSTLTIQRTQQEDSAVYLCASSLLGGSDSPLHFGNGTRLTVT.

The rearrangement links TRBV6-5 to TRBJ2-5; the match to TRBD1 covers 7 bases. The trim removed 2 bases at V and 1 base at J, leaving 7 bases unmatched. Germline CDR1 MNHEY, CDR2 SVGAGI. CDR3 size: 16 residues. CDR3 nucleotide sequence: TGTGCCAGCAGTTACAGGACAGGCCGACTCCAAGAGACCCAGTACTTC. Its protein is CASSYRTGRLQETQYF.

V usage is TRBV5-1 and J usage is TRBJ2-5; 7 bases match TRBD1. Per germline, CDR1 SGHRS and CDR2 YFSETQ. Trimming at V came to 0 bases and at J to 5 bases, leaving 4 bases not matched to a gene. The CDR3 is 14 amino acids. CDR3 sequence reads: CASSLAQGRETQYF. The CDR3 DNA sequence: TGCGCCAGCAGCTTGGCACAGGGGCGGGAGACCCAGTACTTC.

The CDR3 protein is CASSPSGQGSNQPQHF. CDR3 in DNA: TGTGCCAGCAGTCCCTCGGGACAGGGTAGCAATCAGCCCCAGCATTTT. The V and J genes are TRBV27 and TRBJ1-5; 9 bases agree with TRBD1. V shed 5 bases and J 0 bases; nucleotides not matched to a gene: 5. The germline gives CDR1 MNHEY, CDR2 SMNVEV (reference sequence). This CDR3 is built from 16 residues.

This chain joins TRBV6-2 or TRBV6-3 and TRBJ2-2, with D unresolved. V lost 1 base and J 5 bases, leaving 5 bases between the germline ends. The germline CDR1 and CDR2 sequences are MNHEY and SVGEGT. CDR3 length: 13 residues. This CDR3 is CASSYWATGELFF. The CDR3 DNA is TGTGCCAGCAGTTACTGGGCGACCGGGGAGCTGTTTTTT.